Listed below are T cell receptor beta chains from one sample, sequenced in a study of cytotoxic CD8 clonotypes in ibrutinib-treated CLL. Assay: immunoSEQ multiplex PCR; the TCRdb copy retains only in-frame clones and omits some. The data show around 330,000 clones, roughly 70% seen once. Sequencing was performed on PBMCs, taken after 36 months of ibrutinib treatment. The receptors here all came from a human donor with chronic lymphocytic leukemia. CDR3s include the opening cysteine and the closing phenylalanine or tryptophan. D genes are given only for firm matches. Part of the rows lack a size; the others show once, few, many or a class for expanded clones.

V gene: TRBV4-1
clone size: few
D gene: .
J gene: TRBJ2-1
CDR3 protein: CASSPTNGGTSYNEQFF
CDR3 DNA: TGCGCCAGCAGCCCAACGAATGGCGGGACCTCCTACAATGAGCAGTTCTTC

V gene: TRBV28
clone size: few
D gene: .
J gene: TRBJ2-7
CDR3 protein: CASSFDGFYEQYF
CDR3 DNA: TGTGCCAGCAGTTTTGACGGTTTCTACGAGCAGTACTTC

V gene: TRBV9
clone size: .
D gene: .
J gene: TRBJ2-1
CDR3 protein: CASSVGQGGHNEQFF
CDR3 DNA: TGTGCCAGCAGCGTAGGGCAGGGGGGGCACAATGAGCAGTTCTTC

V gene: TRBV5-6
clone size: .
D gene: .
J gene: TRBJ1-1
CDR3 protein: CASSLGRRETEAFF
CDR3 DNA: TGTGCCAGCAGCTTGGGTCGTAGGGAAACTGAAGCTTTCTTT

V gene: TRBV10-3
clone size: .
D gene: TRBD1
J gene: TRBJ1-1
CDR3 protein: CAITRTGNTEAFF
CDR3 DNA: TGTGCCATCACTAGGACAGGGAACACTGAAGCTTTCTTT

V gene: TRBV18
clone size: .
D gene: TRBD2
J gene: TRBJ2-3
CDR3 protein: CASSLAGAPTDTQYF
CDR3 DNA: TGTGCCAGCTCACTAGCGGGGGCCCCCACAGATACGCAGTATTTT

V gene: TRBV15
clone size: .
D gene: .
J gene: TRBJ1-5
CDR3 protein: CATSTPRGLEQPQHF
CDR3 DNA: TGTGCCACCAGCACTCCGAGGGGGTTGGAGCAGCCCCAGCATTTT

V gene: TRBV6-6
clone size: .
D gene: TRBD1
J gene: TRBJ1-6
CDR3 protein: CASIGTGRNSPLHF
CDR3 DNA: TGTGCCAGCATCGGGACAGGGCGCAATTCACCCCTCCACTTT

V gene: TRBV5-1
clone size: .
D gene: .
J gene: TRBJ2-1
CDR3 protein: CASGQGYNEQFF
CDR3 DNA: TGCGCCAGCGGGCAGGGGTACAATGAGCAGTTCTTC

V gene: TRBV4-1
clone size: .
D gene: .
J gene: TRBJ2-7
CDR3 protein: CASSPQGASGTYEQYF
CDR3 DNA: TGCGCCAGCAGCCCACAGGGAGCTAGCGGAACCTACGAGCAGTACTTC

V gene: TRBV7-3
clone size: .
D gene: .
J gene: TRBJ1-1
CDR3 protein: CASSSDSYTEAFF
CDR3 DNA: TGTGCCAGCAGCTCCGACAGTTACACTGAAGCTTTCTTT

V gene: TRBV10-3
clone size: .
D gene: .
J gene: TRBJ2-7
CDR3 protein: CAIRTGFGEQYF
CDR3 DNA: TGTGCCATCAGAACAGGGTTTGGGGAGCAGTACTTC

V gene: TRBV5-1
clone size: many
D gene: .
J gene: TRBJ2-1
CDR3 protein: CASSLKEQKQFF
CDR3 DNA: TGCGCCAGCAGCTTGAAAGAACAGAAGCAGTTCTTC

V gene: TRBV2
clone size: .
D gene: .
J gene: TRBJ2-7
CDR3 protein: CASSADRNSYEQYF
CDR3 DNA: TGTGCCAGCAGTGCCGACAGGAACTCCTACGAGCAGTACTTC

V gene: TRBV7-2
clone size: .
D gene: .
J gene: TRBJ2-7
CDR3 protein: CASSPGLSYEQYF
CDR3 DNA: TGTGCCAGCAGCCCCGGACTTTCCTACGAGCAGTACTTC

V gene: TRBV4-2
clone size: .
D gene: TRBD2
J gene: TRBJ2-5
CDR3 protein: CASSQGVSSSGRGEKETQYF
CDR3 DNA: TGTGCCAGCAGCCAAGGAGTCTCCAGTTCGGGGCGGGGGGAGAAAGAGACCCAGTACTTC

V gene: TRBV11-2
clone size: many
D gene: .
J gene: TRBJ1-2
CDR3 protein: CASSLPTRGGYTF
CDR3 DNA: TGTGCCAGCAGCTTACCCACCCGAGGCGGCTACACCTTC

V gene: TRBV6-5
clone size: .
D gene: TRBD2
J gene: TRBJ2-1
CDR3 protein: CASSSAPGGANEQFF
CDR3 DNA: TGTGCCAGCAGTTCCGCACCCGGGGGGGCCAATGAGCAGTTCTTC